This TCR beta chain stems from a study of cytomegalovirus exposure and HLA in healthy donors. Primers: 60 Vbeta forward and 13 Jbeta reverse. Repertoires were generated with immunoSEQ multiplex PCR, while TCRdb's copy carries only in-frame clones and drops some. The sample contains fewer than 85,000 clones, about 70% of which appear only once. Germline-derived CDR1 and CDR2 are SEHNR and FQNEAQ (reference sequence). The CDR3 is 14 residues long. V lost 4 bases and J lost 4; bases outside the gene matches: 4. This TCR came from a male donor in good health and CMV-seropositive. This sequence joins TRBV7-9 and TRBJ2-7; 10 nucleotides match TRBD1. What was sequenced was PBMCs. CDR3 in amino acids: CASSSWDRGYEQYF. In DNA form, the CDR3 reads TGTGCCAGCAGCTCATGGGACAGGGGTTACGAGCAGTACTTC.